This TCR beta chain was observed in a study of T cells in Graves' hyperthyroidism and ophthalmopathy. Study-wide results and caveats: With a median lead of roughly 6.8 months before onset, the model predicted ophthalmopathy. Most clonotypes expanded in the thyroid (above 0.001) were also present in blood.

The CDR3 loop spans 13 amino acids. Between the trimmed V and J ends, which lost 7 bases and 7 bases, there was a span of 14 bases. TCR beta CDR3 region amplification was performed from RNA transcripts. The HTBI primer set was used in a first-round RT-PCR of the TCR CDR3. Each CDR3 protein is one row after TCRdb ran MiXCR on the multiplex PCR reads. The table includes 400,000 to 550,000 distinct CDR3 sequences, around 15% detected once. The patients, who ranged from 18 to 65 in age, presented with newly diagnosed hyperthyroidism lasting under 2 months. Pregnant or lactating patients were excluded, as were those with uncontrolled infection or other autoimmune disease. This clonotype was counted at least ten times. Its matching antigen is unknown.

The sequenced sample was blood. The genes are TRBV12-3 or TRBV12-4 and TRBJ1-5; D is undetermined. This TCR derives from a woman aged 18-35 years with Graves' hyperthyroidism. The CDR3 region is CASTLNSWQPQHF. The CDR3 bases are TGTGCCAGCACCCTAAACTCTTGGCAGCCCCAGCATTTT.